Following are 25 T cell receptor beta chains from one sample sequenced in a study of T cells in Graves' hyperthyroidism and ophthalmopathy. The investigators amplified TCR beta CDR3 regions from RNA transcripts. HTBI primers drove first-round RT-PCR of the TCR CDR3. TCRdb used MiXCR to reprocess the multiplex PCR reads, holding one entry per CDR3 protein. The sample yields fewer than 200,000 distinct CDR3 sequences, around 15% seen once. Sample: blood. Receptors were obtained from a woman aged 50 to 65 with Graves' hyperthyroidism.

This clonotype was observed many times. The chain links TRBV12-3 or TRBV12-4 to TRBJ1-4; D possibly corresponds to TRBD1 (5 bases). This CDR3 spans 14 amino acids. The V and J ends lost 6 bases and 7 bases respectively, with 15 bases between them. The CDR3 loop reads CASSRTGGVEKLFF. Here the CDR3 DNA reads TGTGCCAGCAGCCGAACGGGAGGGGTTGAAAAACTGTTTTTT.

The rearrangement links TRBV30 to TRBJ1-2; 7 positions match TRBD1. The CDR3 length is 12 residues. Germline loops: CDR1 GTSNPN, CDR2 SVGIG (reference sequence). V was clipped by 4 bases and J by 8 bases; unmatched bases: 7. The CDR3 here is CAWNSGGYGYTF. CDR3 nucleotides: TGTGCCTGGAACTCAGGGGGTTACGGCTACACCTTC.

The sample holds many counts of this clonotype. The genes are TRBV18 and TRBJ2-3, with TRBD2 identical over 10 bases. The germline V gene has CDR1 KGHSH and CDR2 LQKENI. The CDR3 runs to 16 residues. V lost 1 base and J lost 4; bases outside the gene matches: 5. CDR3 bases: TGTGCCAGCTCACCACTAGCGGGGGGCCTTGCAGATACGCAGTATTTT. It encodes CASSPLAGGLADTQYF.

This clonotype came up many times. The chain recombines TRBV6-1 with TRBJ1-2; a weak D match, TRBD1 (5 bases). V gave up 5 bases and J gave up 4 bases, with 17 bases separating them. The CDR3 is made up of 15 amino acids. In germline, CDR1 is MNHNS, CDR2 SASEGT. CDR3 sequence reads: CASSNTGVTPYGYTF. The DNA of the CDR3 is TGTGCCAGCAGTAACACAGGCGTTACTCCCTATGGCTACACCTTC.

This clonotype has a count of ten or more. The CDR3 DNA reads as TGTGCCAGCAGCTTAGATTTCACAGGGACCTACACCTTC. As protein: CASSLDFTGTYTF. The chain employs TRBV11-2 and TRBJ1-2, with D possibly being TRBD1 (6 bases). V was clipped by 0 bases and J by 10 bases, with 12 bases between them. Germline V gene lookup returns CDR1 SGHAT and CDR2 FQNNGV. The CDR3 is 13 residues long.

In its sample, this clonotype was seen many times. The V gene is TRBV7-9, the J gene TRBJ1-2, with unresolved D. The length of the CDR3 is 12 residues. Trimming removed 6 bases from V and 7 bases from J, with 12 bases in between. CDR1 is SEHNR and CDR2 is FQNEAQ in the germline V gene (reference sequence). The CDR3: CASRGSGAGYTF. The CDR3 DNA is TGTGCCAGCAGGGGGTCTGGAGCTGGCTACACCTTC.

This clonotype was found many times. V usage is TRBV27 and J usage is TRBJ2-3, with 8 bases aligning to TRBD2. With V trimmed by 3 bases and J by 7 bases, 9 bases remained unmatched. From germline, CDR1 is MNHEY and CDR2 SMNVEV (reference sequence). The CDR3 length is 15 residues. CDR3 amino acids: CASSFSGTRGNTQYF. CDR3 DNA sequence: TGTGCCAGCAGTTTCTCCGGGACTAGGGGAAATACGCAGTATTTT.

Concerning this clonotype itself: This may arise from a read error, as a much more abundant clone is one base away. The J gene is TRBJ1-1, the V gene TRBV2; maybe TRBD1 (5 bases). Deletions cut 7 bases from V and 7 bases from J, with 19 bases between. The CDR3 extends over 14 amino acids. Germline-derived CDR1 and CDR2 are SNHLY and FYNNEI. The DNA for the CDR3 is TGTGCCAGCACATTGGGACCCCCGAAGATTGAAGCTTTCTTT. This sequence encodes CASTLGPPKIEAFF.

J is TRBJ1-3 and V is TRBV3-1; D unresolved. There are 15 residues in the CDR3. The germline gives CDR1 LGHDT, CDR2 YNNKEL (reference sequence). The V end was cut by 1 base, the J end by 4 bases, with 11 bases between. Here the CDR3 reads CASSQVWTVGNTIYF. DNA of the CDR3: TGTGCCAGCAGCCAAGTATGGACCGTGGGAAACACCATATATTTT.

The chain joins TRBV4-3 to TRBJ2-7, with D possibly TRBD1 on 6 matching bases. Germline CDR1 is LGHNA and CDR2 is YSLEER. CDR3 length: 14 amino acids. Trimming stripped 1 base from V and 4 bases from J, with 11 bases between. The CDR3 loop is CASSQGQVGYEQYF. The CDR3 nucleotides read TGCGCCAGCAGCCAAGGACAGGTTGGATACGAGCAGTACTTC.

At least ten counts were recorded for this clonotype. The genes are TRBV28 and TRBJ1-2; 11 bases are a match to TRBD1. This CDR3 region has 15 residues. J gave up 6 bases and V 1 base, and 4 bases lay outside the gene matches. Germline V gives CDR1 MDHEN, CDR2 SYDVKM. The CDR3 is CASSLSGQGADGYTF. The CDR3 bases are TGTGCCAGCAGTTTATCCGGACAGGGGGCGGATGGCTACACCTTC.

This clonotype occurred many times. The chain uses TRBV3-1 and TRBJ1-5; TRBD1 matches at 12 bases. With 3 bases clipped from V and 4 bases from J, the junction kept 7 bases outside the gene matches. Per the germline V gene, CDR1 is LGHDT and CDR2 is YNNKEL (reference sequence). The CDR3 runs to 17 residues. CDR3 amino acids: CASSHGTGGAGNQPQHF. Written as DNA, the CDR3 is TGTGCCAGCAGCCATGGGACAGGGGGCGCTGGAAATCAGCCCCAGCATTTT.

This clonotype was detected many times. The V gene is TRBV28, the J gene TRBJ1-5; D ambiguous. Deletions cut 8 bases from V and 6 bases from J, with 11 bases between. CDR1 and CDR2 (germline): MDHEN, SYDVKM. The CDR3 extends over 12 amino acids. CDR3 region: CASGELGQPQHF. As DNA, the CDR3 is TGTGCCAGCGGGGAACTCGGTCAGCCCCAGCATTTT.

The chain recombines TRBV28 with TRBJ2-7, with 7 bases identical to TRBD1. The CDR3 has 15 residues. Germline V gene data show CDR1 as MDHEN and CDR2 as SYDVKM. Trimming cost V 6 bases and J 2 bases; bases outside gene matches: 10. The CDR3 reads CASSFQRQGTYEQYF. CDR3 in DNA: TGTGCCAGCAGCTTCCAACGACAGGGAACCTACGAGCAGTACTTC.

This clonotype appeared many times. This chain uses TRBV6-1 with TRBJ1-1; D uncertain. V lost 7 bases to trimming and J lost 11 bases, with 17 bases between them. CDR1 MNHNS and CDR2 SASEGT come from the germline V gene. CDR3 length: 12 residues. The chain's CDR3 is CASTPGREGAFF. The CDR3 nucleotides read TGTGCCAGCACCCCAGGCCGGGAAGGCGCTTTCTTT.

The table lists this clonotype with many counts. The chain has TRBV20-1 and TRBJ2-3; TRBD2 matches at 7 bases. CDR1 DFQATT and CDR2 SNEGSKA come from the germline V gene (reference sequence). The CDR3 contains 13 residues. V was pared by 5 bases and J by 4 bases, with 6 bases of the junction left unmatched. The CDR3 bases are TGCAGTGCTCTGTGGGGGGGGGCAGATACGCAGTATTTT. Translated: CSALWGGADTQYF.

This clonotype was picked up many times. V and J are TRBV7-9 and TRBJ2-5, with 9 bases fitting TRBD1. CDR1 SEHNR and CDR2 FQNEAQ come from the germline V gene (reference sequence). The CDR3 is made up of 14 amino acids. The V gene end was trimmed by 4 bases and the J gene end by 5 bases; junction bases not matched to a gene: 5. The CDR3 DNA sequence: TGTGCCAGCAGCTCCCGACAGGGGGGTGAGACCCAGTACTTC. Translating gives CASSSRQGGETQYF.

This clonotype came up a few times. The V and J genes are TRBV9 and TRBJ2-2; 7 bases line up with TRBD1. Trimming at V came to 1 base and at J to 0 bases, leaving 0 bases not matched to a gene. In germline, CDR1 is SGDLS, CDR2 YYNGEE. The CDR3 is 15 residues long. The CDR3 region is CASSVQGANTGELFF. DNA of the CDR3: TGTGCCAGCAGCGTACAGGGGGCGAACACCGGGGAGCTGTTTTTT.

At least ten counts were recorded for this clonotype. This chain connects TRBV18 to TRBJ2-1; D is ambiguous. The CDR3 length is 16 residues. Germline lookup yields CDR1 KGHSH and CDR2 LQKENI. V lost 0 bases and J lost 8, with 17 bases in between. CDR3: CASSPPSARKKDEQFF. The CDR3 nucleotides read TGTGCCAGCTCACCACCGTCAGCCAGGAAGAAAGATGAGCAGTTCTTC.

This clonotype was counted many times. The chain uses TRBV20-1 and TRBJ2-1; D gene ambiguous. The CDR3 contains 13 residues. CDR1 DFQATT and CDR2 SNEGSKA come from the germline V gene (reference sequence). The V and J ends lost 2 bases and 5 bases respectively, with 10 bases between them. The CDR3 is CSARTPTDNEQFF. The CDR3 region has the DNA TGCAGTGCTAGAACCCCGACCGACAATGAGCAGTTCTTC.

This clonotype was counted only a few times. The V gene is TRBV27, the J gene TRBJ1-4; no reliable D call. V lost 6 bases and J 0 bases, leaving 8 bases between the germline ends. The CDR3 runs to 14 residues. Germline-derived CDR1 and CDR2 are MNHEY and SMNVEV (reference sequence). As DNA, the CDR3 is TGTGCCAGCAGCCCCGTCGCAACTAATGAAAAACTGTTTTTT. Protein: CASSPVATNEKLFF. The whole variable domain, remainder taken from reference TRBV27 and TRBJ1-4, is EAQVTQNPRYLITVTGKKLTVTCSQNMNHEYMSWYRQDPGLGLRQIYYSMNVEVTDKGDVPEGYKVSRKEKRNFPLILESPSPNQTSLYFCASSPVATNEKLFFGSGTQLSVL.

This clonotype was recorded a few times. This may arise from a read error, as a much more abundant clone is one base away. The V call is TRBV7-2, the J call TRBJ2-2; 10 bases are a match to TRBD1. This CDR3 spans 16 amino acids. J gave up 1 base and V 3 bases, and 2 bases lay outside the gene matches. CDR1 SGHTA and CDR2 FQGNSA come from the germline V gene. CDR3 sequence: CTSSFGQGVNTGELFF. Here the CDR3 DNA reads TGTACCAGCAGCTTTGGACAGGGGGTGAACACCGGGGAGCTGTTTTTT.

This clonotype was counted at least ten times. CDR3 DNA sequence: TGCAGTGCTAGAGATGGGGGCGGGGCGAGGGAGCAGTACTTC. It yields the protein CSARDGGGAREQYF. The chain is built from TRBV20-1 and TRBJ2-7; the D call may be TRBD1 or TRBD2 (6 bases each). Germline lookup yields CDR1 DFQATT and CDR2 SNEGSKA (reference sequence). The CDR3 sequence is 14 residues long. Deletions cut 0 bases from V and 7 bases from J, with 16 bases between.

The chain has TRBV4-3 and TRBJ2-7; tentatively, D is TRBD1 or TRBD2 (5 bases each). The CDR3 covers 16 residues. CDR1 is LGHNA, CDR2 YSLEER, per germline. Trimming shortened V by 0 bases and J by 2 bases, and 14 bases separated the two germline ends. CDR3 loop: CASSQEDGAYTYEQYF. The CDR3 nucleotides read TGCGCCAGCAGCCAAGAAGACGGGGCATACACCTACGAGCAGTACTTC.

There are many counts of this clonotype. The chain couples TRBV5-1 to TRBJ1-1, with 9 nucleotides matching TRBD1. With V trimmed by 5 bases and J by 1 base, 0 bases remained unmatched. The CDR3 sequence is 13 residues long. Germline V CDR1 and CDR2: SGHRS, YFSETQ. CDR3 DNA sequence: TGCGCCAGCAGGGACAGGGGGAACACTGAAGCTTTCTTT. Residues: CASRDRGNTEAFF.